These 18 T cell receptor beta chains originate from one sample sequenced in a study of STAT5B mutations in CD4+ large granular lymphocyte leukemia (dated by TCRdb to between 2021 and 2024). Receptors were amplified or captured by the immunoSEQ multiplex PCR assay. TCRdb took this table from immuneACCESS and kept in-frame rearrangements with V and J called. Such tables lack part of the clones; where checked against another copy, unresolved V genes explain under half of the gap, and the rest is unexplained. Here the sample has approximately 30,000 clones; approximately 88% occur a single time. Of the sample, about 0.41% is held by the ten largest clones. Sequencing input: CD4+ T cells from blood buffy coats. All receptors derive from a human donor in good health.

The J gene is TRBJ2-5, the V gene TRBV6-5; no clear D gene. The V gene's germline CDR1 is MNHEY and CDR2 SVGAGI. The CDR3 is made up of 15 amino acids. Trimming pared 0 bases from V and 4 bases from J, leaving 12 bases between. In DNA, the CDR3 is TGTGCCAGCAGTTACTCGAAGCTAGGGATAGAGACCCAGTACTTC. It codes for CASSYSKLGIETQYF.

This chain links TRBV7-6 with TRBJ2-1, with D hard to call. The V end was cut by 8 bases, the J end by 9 bases, with 17 bases between. Per germline, CDR1 SGHVS and CDR2 FNYEAQ. The CDR3 has 13 amino acids. This CDR3 reads CASVSRPLGEQFF. For the CDR3, the DNA is TGTGCCAGCGTATCTAGGCCTTTGGGTGAGCAGTTCTTC.

The CDR3, as DNA: TGTGCCAGCAGTCCCGGGACTAGCGTATCAGGGACCCAGTACTTC. This codes for CASSPGTSVSGTQYF. The V and J genes are TRBV2 and TRBJ2-5; 10 bases agree with TRBD2. V was pared by 5 bases and J by 7 bases, with 10 bases of the junction left unmatched. CDR3 length: 15 residues. Germline lookup yields CDR1 SNHLY and CDR2 FYNNEI.

The chain joins TRBV13 to TRBJ2-3, with no clear D. Trimming took 2 bases from V and 6 from J, leaving 15 bases between them. There are 15 residues in the CDR3. Germline V gives CDR1 PRHDT, CDR2 FYEKMQ (reference sequence). The CDR3 DNA reads as TGTGCCAGCAGCTTAAGAGTCCCAGGCCCCGATACGCAGTATTTT. Translating gives CASSLRVPGPDTQYF.

The rearrangement links TRBV7-9 to TRBJ2-7; either TRBD1 or TRBD2 may fit D (5 bases each). Per the germline V gene, CDR1 is SEHNR and CDR2 is FQNEAQ (reference sequence). The CDR3 totals 13 residues. The V gene lost 1 base and the J gene lost 4 bases, with 8 bases spanning the gap. The CDR3 DNA reads as TGTGCCAGCAGCTTAGAGGGACGGTACGAGCAGTACTTC. As protein: CASSLEGRYEQYF.

This chain joins TRBV11-3 and TRBJ2-5; D is uncertain. Germline assignment: CDR1 SGHNT and CDR2 YENEEA. Trimming removed 3 bases at V and 2 bases at J, with 7 bases between. This CDR3 has 13 residues. This chain's CDR3 is CASSLDGQETQYF. The CDR3 DNA is TGTGCCAGCAGCTTGGACGGTCAAGAGACCCAGTACTTC.

The chain has TRBV5-6 and TRBJ2-7; weak D call: TRBD1 (5 bases). Germline CDR1 is SGHDT and CDR2 is YYEEEE. The CDR3 covers 14 residues. Between the trimmed V and J ends, which lost 1 base and 3 bases, there was a span of 11 bases. CDR3 nucleotides: TGTGCCAGCAGCTTGAGGACAAGCTTCTACGAGCAGTACTTC. Its translation: CASSLRTSFYEQYF.

The chain couples TRBV28 to TRBJ2-7, with D perhaps TRBD1 or TRBD2 (5 bases each). The CDR3 is 14 residues long. V was clipped by 7 bases and J by 5 bases, with 18 bases between them. Germline CDR1 is MDHEN and CDR2 is SYDVKM. The CDR3 region has the DNA TGTGCCAGCACCGGGACGGTGCCTCCACACGAGCAGTACTTC. Protein sequence: CASTGTVPPHEQYF. The full variable domain, in which reference TRBV28 and TRBJ2-7 provide the parts outside the CDR3, is DVKVTQSSRYLVKRTGEKVFLECVQDMDHENMFWYRQDPGLGLRLIYFSYDVKMKEKGDIPEGYSVSREKKERFSLILESASTNQTSMYLCASTGTVPPHEQYFGPGTRLTVT.

V gene TRBV11-2 combines with J gene TRBJ1-1, with D unclear. Trimming removed 5 bases from V and 4 bases from J, with 5 bases in between. The CDR3 is 11 amino acids. Germline lookup yields CDR1 SGHAT and CDR2 FQNNGV. This CDR3 reads CASSLGTEAFF. In DNA form, the CDR3 reads TGTGCCAGCAGCCTCGGCACTGAAGCTTTCTTT.

This clone was observed a single time. The chain carries TRBV5-1 and TRBJ2-7; TRBD1 or TRBD2 may be the D gene (5 bases each). The V and J ends lost 5 bases and 4 bases respectively, with 13 bases between them. CDR1 is SGHRS and CDR2 is YFSETQ in the germline V gene. There are 13 residues in the CDR3. CDR3 DNA: TGCGCCAGCAGGCCGGGGCAGGGATACGAGCAGTACTTC. Amino acid sequence: CASRPGQGYEQYF.

J is TRBJ2-3 and V is TRBV2, with D hard to call. From germline, CDR1 is SNHLY and CDR2 FYNNEI. Trimming stripped 7 bases from V and 2 bases from J, with 16 bases between. CDR3 length equals 15 residues. CDR3 nucleotide sequence: TGTGCCAGCACTCGGCTCCAGGATCCCACAGATACGCAGTATTTT. Translated, it gives CASTRLQDPTDTQYF.

The chain couples TRBV18 to TRBJ2-1; 8 bases fit TRBD2. Trimming took 7 bases from V and 8 from J; bases not matched to a gene: 13. The germline V gene has CDR1 KGHSH and CDR2 LQKENI. CDR3 length: 15 amino acids. The CDR3 nucleotides read TGTGCCAGCTTCGACGGGAGGGGGTCTGACCATGAGCAGTTCTTC. Its protein product is CASFDGRGSDHEQFF.

In this sample, this clone turned up once. The chain carries TRBV19 and TRBJ1-2; 8 positions agree with TRBD1. This CDR3 has 13 residues. Per germline, CDR1 LNHDA and CDR2 SQIVND (reference sequence). V trimming: 3 bases; J trimming: 6 bases; junction bases outside the gene matches: 3. The CDR3 DNA reads TGTGCCAGTAGTATCGGACAGGGCCATGGCTACACCTTC. It is translated as CASSIGQGHGYTF.

A few counts support this clone. The chain links TRBV19 to TRBJ1-2, with D hard to call. There are 14 residues in the CDR3. V lost 5 bases and J 4 bases, leaving 14 bases between the germline ends. Germline CDR1 is LNHDA and CDR2 is SQIVND (reference sequence). The chain's CDR3 is CASSEGVVGYGYTF. The CDR3 DNA is TGTGCCAGTAGTGAGGGAGTTGTCGGCTATGGCTACACCTTC.

The rearrangement joins TRBV18 to TRBJ2-4, with a tentative D call TRBD1 (5 bases). There are 16 residues in the CDR3. V was cut by 3 bases and J by 4 bases, with 16 bases left in between. Germline V lookup: CDR1 KGHSH, CDR2 LQKENI. The CDR3: CASSPPGLVQKNIQYF. The DNA for the CDR3 is TGTGCCAGCTCACCCCCAGGGTTGGTCCAGAAAAACATTCAGTACTTC.

The chain employs TRBV5-1 and TRBJ1-3, with 8 bases identical to TRBD1. This CDR3 is 17 amino acids long. With V trimmed by 0 bases and J by 0 bases, 5 bases remained unmatched. Germline loops: CDR1 SGHRS, CDR2 YFSETQ. CDR3 in DNA: TGCGCCAGCAGCTTGGTGGGACAGGTTACCTCTGGAAACACCATATATTTT. Amino acids: CASSLVGQVTSGNTIYF. Full variable domain (remainder filled in from reference TRBV5-1 and TRBJ1-3): KAGVTQTPRYLIKTRGQQVTLSCSPISGHRSVSWYQQTPGQGLQFLFEYFSETQRNKGNFPGRFSGRQFSNSRSEMNVSTLELGDSALYLCASSLVGQVTSGNTIYFGEGSWLTVV.

This clone was seen once. This sequence joins TRBV6-5 and TRBJ2-1; 9 nucleotides align to TRBD2. Germline V gives CDR1 MNHEY, CDR2 SVGAGI. V trimming: 6 bases; J trimming: 4 bases; junction bases outside the gene matches: 4. The CDR3 is 14 residues long. CDR3 amino acids: CASSPGLAYNEQFF. The CDR3 nucleotides are TGTGCCAGCAGCCCCGGACTAGCGTACAATGAGCAGTTCTTC.

V is TRBV18 and J is TRBJ2-1; D uncertain. Trimming pared 2 bases from V and 8 bases from J, leaving 19 bases between. This CDR3 is 16 amino acids long. The germline gives CDR1 KGHSH, CDR2 LQKENI. In DNA form, the CDR3 reads TGTGCCAGCTCACCAGAGGCTGTGGGGATTGGGGATGAGCAGTTCTTC. Translating it yields CASSPEAVGIGDEQFF.